This TCR beta chain was observed in a study of shared clonotypes between healthy human individuals. The repertoire was sequenced with immunoSEQ multiplex PCR; TCRdb's copy has only in-frame clones and lacks some. Of hundreds of thousands of clones in the sample, 80% to 95% were seen once. Deletions cut 5 bases from V and 7 bases from J, with 12 bases between. Per the germline V gene, CDR1 is SGHAT and CDR2 is FQNNGV. This CDR3 has 13 residues. Overall study results and limits: Naive CD4 clonotypes overlapped across a handful of donors at roughly 5%.

Naive CD8 cells lacked CD45RO and underwent positive selection for CCR7, leaving out terminally differentiated effector memory CD45RA+ cells. Note on this clone: Its antigen is as yet unknown.

This sequence was found in a man between 25 and 39 years old in good health. The chain links TRBV11-2 to TRBJ2-1; no clear D gene. Specimen: naive CD8+ T cells sorted from blood. CDR3 coding DNA: TGTGCCAGCAGCCCCTCGTTGGGAAATGAGCAGTTCTTC. Translation: CASSPSLGNEQFF.